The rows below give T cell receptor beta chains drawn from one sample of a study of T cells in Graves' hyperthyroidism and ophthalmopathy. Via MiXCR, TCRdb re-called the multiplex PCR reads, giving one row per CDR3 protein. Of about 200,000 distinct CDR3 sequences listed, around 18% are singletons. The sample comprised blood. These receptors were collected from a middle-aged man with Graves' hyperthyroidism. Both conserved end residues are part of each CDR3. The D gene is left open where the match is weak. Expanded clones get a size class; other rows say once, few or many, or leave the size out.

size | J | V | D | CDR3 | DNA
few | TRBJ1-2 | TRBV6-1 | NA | CASSSPGGYTF | TGTGCCAGCAGTTCCCCGGGCGGCTACACCTTC
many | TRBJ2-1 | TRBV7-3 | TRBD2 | CASSFGGLAGGREQFF | TGTGCCAGCAGCTTCGGGGGACTAGCGGGGGGTCGTGAGCAGTTCTTC
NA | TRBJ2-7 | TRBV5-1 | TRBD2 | CASSLATASGGYNEQYF | TGCGCCAGCAGCTTGGCCACGGCTAGCGGGGGCTACAATGAGCAGTACTTC
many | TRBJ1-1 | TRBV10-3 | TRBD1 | CAITGQGNTEAFF | TGTGCCATCACCGGACAGGGGAACACTGAAGCTTTCTTT
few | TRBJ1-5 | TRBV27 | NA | CASRSTWERNQPQHF | TGTGCCAGCAGATCTACCTGGGAACGCAATCAGCCCCAGCATTTT
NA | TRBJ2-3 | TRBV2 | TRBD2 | CASGSLAGGQDTQYF | TGTGCCAGCGGTTCCTTAGCGGGGGGGCAAGATACGCAGTATTTT
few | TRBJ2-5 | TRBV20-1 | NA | CSARDYAGLRSQYF | TGCAGTGCTAGAGATTATGCAGGGCTGAGGTCCCAGTACTTC
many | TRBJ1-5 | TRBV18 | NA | CASSPQGMGQPQHF | TGTGCCAGCTCACCCCAGGGGATGGGGCAGCCCCAGCATTTT
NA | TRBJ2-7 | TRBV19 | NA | CASKQGHEQYF | TGTGCCAGTAAGCAGGGCCACGAGCAGTACTTC
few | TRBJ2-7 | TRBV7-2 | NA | CASSLRESEQYF | TGTGCCAGCAGCCTCAGGGAGTCCGAGCAGTACTTC
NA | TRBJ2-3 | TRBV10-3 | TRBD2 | CAISESLAGGSDTDTQYF | TGTGCCATCAGTGAGTCATTAGCGGGGGGATCAGACACAGATACGCAGTATTTT
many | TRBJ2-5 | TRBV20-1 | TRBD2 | CSARDGRGGQETQYF | TGCAGTGCTAGAGATGGGAGGGGTGGGCAAGAGACCCAGTACTTC
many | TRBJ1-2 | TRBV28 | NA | CASSTNGAPSYGYTF | TGTGCCAGCAGTACCAATGGGGCCCCGTCCTATGGCTACACCTTC
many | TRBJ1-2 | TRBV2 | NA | CASSPDNLGGYTF | TGTGCCAGCAGTCCCGACAACCTAGGCGGCTACACCTTC
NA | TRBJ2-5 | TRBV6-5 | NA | CASSYSRTLEETQYF | TGTGCCAGCAGTTACTCGAGGACTCTTGAAGAGACCCAGTACTTC